A selection of T cell receptor beta chains follows, all from one sample in a study of shared clonotypes between healthy human individuals. This table comes from immunoSEQ multiplex PCR, and its TCRdb copy is limited to in-frame clones, with some not included. The repertoire holds approximately 2.5 million clones, with approximately 93% as singletons. The specimen was naive CD4+ T cells from PBMCs. The receptors come from a man younger than 35 in good health. Some clones in this sample may be carry-over from other donors' samples. Each CDR3 is given with its conserved first and last residue. D genes are given only for firm matches. Clone size is shown for a subset of rows, as once, few, many or a class of expanded clone.

>.|TRBJ1-1|TRBV6-5|.
TGTGCCAGCCGGGCAGGGAGTGCGGACACTGAAGCTTTCTTT
CASRAGSADTEAFF
>.|TRBJ2-1|TRBV30|TRBD2
TGTGCCTGGAGTGTGGGGAGGGACAATGAGCAGTTCTTC
CAWSVGRDNEQFF
>.|TRBJ2-1|TRBV11-1|TRBD2
TGTGCCAGCAGCTGGACTAGCGGGAGCTCTTGGGGGTATGAGCAGTTCTTC
CASSWTSGSSWGYEQFF
>.|TRBJ1-4|TRBV5-4|TRBD1
TGTGCCAGCAGCGGGGGACAGGGGGTGAATGAAAAACTGTTTTTT
CASSGGQGVNEKLFF
>.|TRBJ2-1|TRBV27|.
TGTGCCAGCAGTTTAGACTTCGGACAGCGTTACAATGAGCAGTTCTTC
CASSLDFGQRYNEQFF
>.|TRBJ2-7|TRBV7-2|TRBD1
TGTGCCAGCAGCTTACGGGGACAGGGGAGGTACGAGCAGTACTTC
CASSLRGQGRYEQYF
>.|TRBJ2-7|TRBV6-5|TRBD2
TGTGCCAGCAGTTCGCGCCGGGAGGGAGGCTACGAGCAGTACTTC
CASSSRREGGYEQYF
>once|TRBJ1-2|TRBV28|TRBD1
TGTGCCAGCAGTCTGGGGACAGGGGGCGCCGGATTCTATGGCTACACCTTC
CASSLGTGGAGFYGYTF
>once|TRBJ1-2|TRBV28|.
TGTGCCAGCAGTTCCGAGGATCTGGGGAACTATGGCTACACCTTC
CASSSEDLGNYGYTF
>.|TRBJ2-2|TRBV5-1|TRBD2
TGCGCCAGCAGCTTGAAACTAGCGGGCGACACCGGGGAGCTGTTTTTT
CASSLKLAGDTGELFF
>.|TRBJ2-7|TRBV5-6|.
TGTGCCAGCAGCTTGGTATCCGGGATGATCGAGCAGTACTTC
CASSLVSGMIEQYF
>.|TRBJ2-7|TRBV2|.
TGTGCCAGCAGTGAACAGAGCTACGAGCAGTACTTC
CASSEQSYEQYF
>.|TRBJ2-3|TRBV11-3|.
TGTGCCAGCAGCTTAGCCGGGGCCCGGGCAGATACGCAGTATTTT
CASSLAGARADTQYF
>once|TRBJ2-1|TRBV11-1|TRBD2
TGTGCCAGCAGCCCCGCGGGGACTAGGTACAATGAGCAGTTCTTC
CASSPAGTRYNEQFF
>.|TRBJ1-5|TRBV7-2|.
TGTGCCAGCAGCTACGGATCACCCCTTAGCAATCAGCCCCAGCATTTT
CASSYGSPLSNQPQHF
>.|TRBJ2-4|TRBV4-2|.
TGTGCCAGCAGCCAAGGCTTACAGTGGGGAGGAAACATTCAGTACTTC
CASSQGLQWGGNIQYF
>.|TRBJ1-1|TRBV29-1|TRBD1
TGCAGCGCGGGACAGGGGAAGGGCACTGAAGCTTTCTTT
CSAGQGKGTEAFF
>.|TRBJ2-1|TRBV19|.
TGTGCCAGTAGTATCTCGACTAGGTCGAGCTCCTACAATGAGCAGTTCTTC
CASSISTRSSSYNEQFF
>.|TRBJ2-6|TRBV5-1|.
TGCGCCAGCAGCTTGGCTTTGGGGGGGCCCGGGGCCAACGTCCTGACTTTC
CASSLALGGPGANVLTF
>.|TRBJ2-5|TRBV28|TRBD1
TGTGCCAGCAGTTTCGACAGGGGGCGAGAGACCCAGTACTTC
CASSFDRGRETQYF
>once|TRBJ2-1|TRBV6-1|TRBD1
TGTGCCAGCAAGAAAAGACAGGGGGACCACAATGAGCAGTTCTTC
CASKKRQGDHNEQFF
>.|TRBJ2-3|TRBV5-1|.
TGCGCCAGCAGCTTGGGCCAGTTGGATACGCAGTATTTT
CASSLGQLDTQYF
>.|TRBJ1-5|TRBV4-1|.
TGCGCCAGCAGCCAAGAAAAACCGCGAACAGCCCTCAAGGTGGTTGGCAATCAGCCCCAGCATTTT
CASSQEKPRTALKVVGNQPQHF
>.|TRBJ1-1|TRBV5-1|TRBD1
TGCGCCAGCAGCTTGGGACAGGGGCGAACGACTGAAGCTTTCTTT
CASSLGQGRTTEAFF
>.|TRBJ2-3|TRBV27|.
TGTGCCAGCAGTTTGGGAGCGGGAGATACGCAGTATTTT
CASSLGAGDTQYF
>.|TRBJ1-5|TRBV6-1|.
TGTGCCAGCAGTTTTCGACCTCAGCCCCAGCATTTT
CASSFRPQPQHF
>.|TRBJ1-5|TRBV30|.
TGTGCCTGGAGTATCAGGGATTATCAGCCCCAGCATTTT
CAWSIRDYQPQHF
>.|TRBJ2-2|TRBV12-5|.
TGTGCTAGTGGTTTGGTACGGTCCGGAAGCCAAGGCGGGGAGCTGTTTTTT
CASGLVRSGSQGGELFF
>.|TRBJ2-7|TRBV19|.
TGTGCCAGTAGTATGGGTTGGGACGGCTCCTACGAGCAGTACTTC
CASSMGWDGSYEQYF
>once|TRBJ1-1|TRBV9|TRBD1
TGTGCCAGCAGCGGGACAGGGGGAGAAGCTTTCTTT
CASSGTGGEAFF
>.|TRBJ2-2|TRBV10-1|TRBD1
TGCGCCAGCAGGGCAGGGGGCCTCTCCGGGGAGCTGTTTTTT
CASRAGGLSGELFF
>.|TRBJ2-7|TRBV28|TRBD2
TGTGCCACCTACACTAGCGGGAGGGCCCCCTACGAGCAGTACTTC
CATYTSGRAPYEQYF
>.|TRBJ2-1|TRBV5-4|.
TGTGCCAGCAGCTTAGTGCTGGACAATGAGCAGTTCTTC
CASSLVLDNEQFF
>.|TRBJ1-5|TRBV5-6|.
TGTGCCAGCAGCCTTCGTGGAGTGGGGGGCAATCAGCCCCAGCATTTT
CASSLRGVGGNQPQHF
>.|TRBJ2-7|TRBV7-3|.
TGTGCCAGCAGCTTTTCCCAGGGTGGCGAGCAGTACTTC
CASSFSQGGEQYF
>.|TRBJ1-2|TRBV18|TRBD1
TGTGCCAGCTCACTTATGGACCCGGGACAGGCCTATGGCTACACCTTC
CASSLMDPGQAYGYTF
>.|TRBJ1-2|TRBV27|TRBD1
TGTGCCAGCAGTCGATACGGGACAGGAGCTCACTATGGCTACACCTTC
CASSRYGTGAHYGYTF
>.|TRBJ1-6|TRBV4-1|.
TGCGCCAGCAGCCCCACCCCCACGGCCGATAATTCACCCCTCCACTTT
CASSPTPTADNSPLHF
>.|TRBJ2-2|TRBV6-4|.
TGTGCCAACATATATGAGTCTGGAGGTGGGACCGGGGAGCTGTTTTTT
CANIYESGGGTGELFF
>.|TRBJ2-2|TRBV4-1|TRBD1
TGCGCCAGCAGCCAACAGGGGGCGGGTGCCGGGGAGCTGTTTTTT
CASSQQGAGAGELFF
>.|TRBJ2-1|TRBV7-3|TRBD2
TGTGCCAGCAGCTTAACTTACCGGGACTACGGGACTAGCTCCTACAATGAGCAGTTCTTC
CASSLTYRDYGTSSYNEQFF